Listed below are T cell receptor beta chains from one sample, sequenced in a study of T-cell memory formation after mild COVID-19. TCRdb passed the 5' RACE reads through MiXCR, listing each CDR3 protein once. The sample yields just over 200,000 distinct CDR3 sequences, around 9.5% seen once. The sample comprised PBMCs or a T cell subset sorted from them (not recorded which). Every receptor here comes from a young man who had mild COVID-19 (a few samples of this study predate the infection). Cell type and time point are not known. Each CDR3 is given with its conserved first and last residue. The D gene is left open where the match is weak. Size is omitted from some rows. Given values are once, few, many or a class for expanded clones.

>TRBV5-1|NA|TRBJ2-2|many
TGCGCCAGCAGCCCCGGGGGGCCGAACACCGGGGAGCTGTTTTTT
CASSPGGPNTGELFF
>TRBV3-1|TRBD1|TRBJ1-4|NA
TGTGCCAGCAAGCCAACAGGGGGCGGTCTGTTTTTT
CASKPTGGGLFF
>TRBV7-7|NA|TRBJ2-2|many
TGTGCCAGCACCCTTGGGGTGGGGGAGAACACCGGGGAGCTGTTTTTT
CASTLGVGENTGELFF
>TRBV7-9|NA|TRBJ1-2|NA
TGTGCCAGCAGAAGGACGGGCCCCTATGGCTACACCTTC
CASRRTGPYGYTF
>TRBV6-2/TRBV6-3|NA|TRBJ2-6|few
TGTGCCAGCACAAAACGGGGCGCTCCTGGGGCCAACGTCCTGACTTTC
CASTKRGAPGANVLTF
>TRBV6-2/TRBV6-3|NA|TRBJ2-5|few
TGTGCCAGCAGTTACGGGTTAGGGTACCAAGAGACCCAGTACTTC
CASSYGLGYQETQYF
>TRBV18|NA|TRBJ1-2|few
TGTGCCAGCTCACTCTTCCGGGCCCTTCGGGATATCTATGGCTACACCTTC
CASSLFRALRDIYGYTF
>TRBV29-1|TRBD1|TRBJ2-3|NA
TGCAGCGCGCGAACGGGACAGGGGGCATCAGATACGCAGTATTTT
CSARTGQGASDTQYF
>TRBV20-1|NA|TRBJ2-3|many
TGCAGTGCTGCCTCGGGGGGCGCGGATACGCAGTATTTT
CSAASGGADTQYF
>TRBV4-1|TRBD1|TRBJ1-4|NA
TGCGCCAGCAGCCAAGGTTCTAACAGGGGGAGAGAAAAACTGTTTTTT
CASSQGSNRGREKLFF
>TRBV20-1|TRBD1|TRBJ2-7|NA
TGCAGTGCCCGACAGGGGGAGGCATACGAGCAGTACTTC
CSARQGEAYEQYF
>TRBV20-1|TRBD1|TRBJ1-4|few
TGCAGTGCTACCCCCCACAGGGGAACTAATGAAAAACTGTTTTTT
CSATPHRGTNEKLFF
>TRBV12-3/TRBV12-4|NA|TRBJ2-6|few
TGTGCCAGCAGTCCCCGTCGCCTCCCTGGGGCCAACGTCCTGACTTTC
CASSPRRLPGANVLTF
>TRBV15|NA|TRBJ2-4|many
TGTGCCACCAGCAGACTACAGGGTTGGTCCAAAAACATTCAGTACTTC
CATSRLQGWSKNIQYF
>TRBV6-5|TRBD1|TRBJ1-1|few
TGTGCCAGCATTCAATCGACAGGGAACGCTTTCTTT
CASIQSTGNAFF
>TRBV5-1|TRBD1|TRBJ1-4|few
TGCGCCAGCAGCTTGGAGGGGACAGGGCGACGAAATGAAAAACTGTTTTTT
CASSLEGTGRRNEKLFF
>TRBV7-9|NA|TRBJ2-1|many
TGTGCCAGCCGACGGTCAACCTACAATGAGCAGTTCTTC
CASRRSTYNEQFF
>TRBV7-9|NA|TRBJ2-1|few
TGTGCCAGCAGCTTAGGCCGATCCTACAATGAGCAGTTCTTC
CASSLGRSYNEQFF
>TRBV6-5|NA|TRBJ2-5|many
TGTGCCAGCAGTTACTCGACCGCGGGGTGGGAAAAGACCCAGTACTTC
CASSYSTAGWEKTQYF
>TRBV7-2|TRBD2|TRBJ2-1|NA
TGTGCCAGCAGGCGGGAGTTAGGTGAGCAGTTCTTC
CASRRELGEQFF
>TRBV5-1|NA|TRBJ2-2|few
TGCGCCAGCAGCTTGGCTCCGACGACCGGGGAGCTGTTTTTT
CASSLAPTTGELFF
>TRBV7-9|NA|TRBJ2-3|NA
TGTGCCAGCAGCGCCGGGACTAGCACAGATACGCAGTATTTT
CASSAGTSTDTQYF
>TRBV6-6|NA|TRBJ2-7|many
TGTGCCAGCAGTTACGGGGGTACCTACGAGCAGTACTTC
CASSYGGTYEQYF
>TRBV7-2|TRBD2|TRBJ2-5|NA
TGTGCCAGCAGCCCCAGACTAGCGGAGACCCAGTACTTC
CASSPRLAETQYF
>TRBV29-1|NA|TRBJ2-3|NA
TGCAGCGTTGATCTGGGAGATACGCAGTATTTT
CSVDLGDTQYF
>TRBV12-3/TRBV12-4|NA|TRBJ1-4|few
TGTGCCAGCAGGAGGGACGGGGAACGGCTGTTTTTT
CASRRDGERLFF
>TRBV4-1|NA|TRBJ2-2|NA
TGCGCCAGCAGCACCCCCTTCGGCAGAAACACCGGGGAGCTGTTTTTT
CASSTPFGRNTGELFF
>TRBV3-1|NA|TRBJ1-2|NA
TGTGCCAGCAGCCAAGATTATGGCCTCTCCCGTGGCTACACCTTC
CASSQDYGLSRGYTF
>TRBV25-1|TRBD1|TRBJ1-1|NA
TGTGCCAGCAGTGATGACAGGGGGAACACTGAAGCTTTCTTT
CASSDDRGNTEAFF
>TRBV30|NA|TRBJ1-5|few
TGTGCCTGGACATTGGACCGCGATCAGCCCCAGCATTTT
CAWTLDRDQPQHF
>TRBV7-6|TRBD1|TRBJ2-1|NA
TGTGCCGTTCGGGGGTGGACAGGGTTCAATGAGCAGTTCTTC
CAVRGWTGFNEQFF
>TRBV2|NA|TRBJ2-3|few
TGTGCCAGCAGTGAAGAATTTAGGGCTGATACGCAGTATTTT
CASSEEFRADTQYF
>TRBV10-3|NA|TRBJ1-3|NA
TGTGCCATCAGTGAGTCTCGGAGTAACTCTGGAAACACCATATATTTT
CAISESRSNSGNTIYF
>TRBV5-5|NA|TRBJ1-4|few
TGTGCCAGCAGCTTGTATACAACTAATGAAAAACTGTTTTTT
CASSLYTTNEKLFF
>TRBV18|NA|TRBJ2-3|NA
TGTGCCAGCTCACCACCGACCCGCACAGATACGCAGTATTTT
CASSPPTRTDTQYF
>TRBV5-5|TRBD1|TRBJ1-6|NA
TGTGCCAGCAGCTACGGGACAGGGGCGAATTCACCCCTCCACTTT
CASSYGTGANSPLHF
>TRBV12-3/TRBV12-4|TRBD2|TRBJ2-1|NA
TGTGCCAGCACCCTAGGACTAGCGCCGAACAATGAGCAGTTCTTC
CASTLGLAPNNEQFF
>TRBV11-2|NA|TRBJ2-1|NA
TGTGCCAGCAGCCGTATTTTGGGGTCCGCTGAGCAGTTCTTC
CASSRILGSAEQFF
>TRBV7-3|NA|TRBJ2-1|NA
TGTGCCAGCAGCCCTTCGACAGGCTCCTACAATGAGCAGTTCTTC
CASSPSTGSYNEQFF
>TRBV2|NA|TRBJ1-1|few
TGTGCCAGCACGGGTGAACGGGACACTGAAGCTTTCTTT
CASTGERDTEAFF
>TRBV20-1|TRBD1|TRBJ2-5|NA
TGCAGTGCTAGGGGGACAGTAGAAGAGACCCAGTACTTC
CSARGTVEETQYF
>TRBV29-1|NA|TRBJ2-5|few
TGCAGCGTTGGGGCTCAAGGGGAGACCCAGTACTTC
CSVGAQGETQYF
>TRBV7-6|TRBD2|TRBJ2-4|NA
TGTGCCAGCAGCTTAATCGGCGGGGGAAGTGACATTCAGTACTTC
CASSLIGGGSDIQYF
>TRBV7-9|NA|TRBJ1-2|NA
TGTGCCAGCAGTTCCAATGCGGCTCTAGCTAACTATGGCTACACCTTC
CASSSNAALANYGYTF
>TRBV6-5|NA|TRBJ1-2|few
TGTGCCAGCAGTTATGGACCCCGGGGGGGCTACACCTTC
CASSYGPRGGYTF